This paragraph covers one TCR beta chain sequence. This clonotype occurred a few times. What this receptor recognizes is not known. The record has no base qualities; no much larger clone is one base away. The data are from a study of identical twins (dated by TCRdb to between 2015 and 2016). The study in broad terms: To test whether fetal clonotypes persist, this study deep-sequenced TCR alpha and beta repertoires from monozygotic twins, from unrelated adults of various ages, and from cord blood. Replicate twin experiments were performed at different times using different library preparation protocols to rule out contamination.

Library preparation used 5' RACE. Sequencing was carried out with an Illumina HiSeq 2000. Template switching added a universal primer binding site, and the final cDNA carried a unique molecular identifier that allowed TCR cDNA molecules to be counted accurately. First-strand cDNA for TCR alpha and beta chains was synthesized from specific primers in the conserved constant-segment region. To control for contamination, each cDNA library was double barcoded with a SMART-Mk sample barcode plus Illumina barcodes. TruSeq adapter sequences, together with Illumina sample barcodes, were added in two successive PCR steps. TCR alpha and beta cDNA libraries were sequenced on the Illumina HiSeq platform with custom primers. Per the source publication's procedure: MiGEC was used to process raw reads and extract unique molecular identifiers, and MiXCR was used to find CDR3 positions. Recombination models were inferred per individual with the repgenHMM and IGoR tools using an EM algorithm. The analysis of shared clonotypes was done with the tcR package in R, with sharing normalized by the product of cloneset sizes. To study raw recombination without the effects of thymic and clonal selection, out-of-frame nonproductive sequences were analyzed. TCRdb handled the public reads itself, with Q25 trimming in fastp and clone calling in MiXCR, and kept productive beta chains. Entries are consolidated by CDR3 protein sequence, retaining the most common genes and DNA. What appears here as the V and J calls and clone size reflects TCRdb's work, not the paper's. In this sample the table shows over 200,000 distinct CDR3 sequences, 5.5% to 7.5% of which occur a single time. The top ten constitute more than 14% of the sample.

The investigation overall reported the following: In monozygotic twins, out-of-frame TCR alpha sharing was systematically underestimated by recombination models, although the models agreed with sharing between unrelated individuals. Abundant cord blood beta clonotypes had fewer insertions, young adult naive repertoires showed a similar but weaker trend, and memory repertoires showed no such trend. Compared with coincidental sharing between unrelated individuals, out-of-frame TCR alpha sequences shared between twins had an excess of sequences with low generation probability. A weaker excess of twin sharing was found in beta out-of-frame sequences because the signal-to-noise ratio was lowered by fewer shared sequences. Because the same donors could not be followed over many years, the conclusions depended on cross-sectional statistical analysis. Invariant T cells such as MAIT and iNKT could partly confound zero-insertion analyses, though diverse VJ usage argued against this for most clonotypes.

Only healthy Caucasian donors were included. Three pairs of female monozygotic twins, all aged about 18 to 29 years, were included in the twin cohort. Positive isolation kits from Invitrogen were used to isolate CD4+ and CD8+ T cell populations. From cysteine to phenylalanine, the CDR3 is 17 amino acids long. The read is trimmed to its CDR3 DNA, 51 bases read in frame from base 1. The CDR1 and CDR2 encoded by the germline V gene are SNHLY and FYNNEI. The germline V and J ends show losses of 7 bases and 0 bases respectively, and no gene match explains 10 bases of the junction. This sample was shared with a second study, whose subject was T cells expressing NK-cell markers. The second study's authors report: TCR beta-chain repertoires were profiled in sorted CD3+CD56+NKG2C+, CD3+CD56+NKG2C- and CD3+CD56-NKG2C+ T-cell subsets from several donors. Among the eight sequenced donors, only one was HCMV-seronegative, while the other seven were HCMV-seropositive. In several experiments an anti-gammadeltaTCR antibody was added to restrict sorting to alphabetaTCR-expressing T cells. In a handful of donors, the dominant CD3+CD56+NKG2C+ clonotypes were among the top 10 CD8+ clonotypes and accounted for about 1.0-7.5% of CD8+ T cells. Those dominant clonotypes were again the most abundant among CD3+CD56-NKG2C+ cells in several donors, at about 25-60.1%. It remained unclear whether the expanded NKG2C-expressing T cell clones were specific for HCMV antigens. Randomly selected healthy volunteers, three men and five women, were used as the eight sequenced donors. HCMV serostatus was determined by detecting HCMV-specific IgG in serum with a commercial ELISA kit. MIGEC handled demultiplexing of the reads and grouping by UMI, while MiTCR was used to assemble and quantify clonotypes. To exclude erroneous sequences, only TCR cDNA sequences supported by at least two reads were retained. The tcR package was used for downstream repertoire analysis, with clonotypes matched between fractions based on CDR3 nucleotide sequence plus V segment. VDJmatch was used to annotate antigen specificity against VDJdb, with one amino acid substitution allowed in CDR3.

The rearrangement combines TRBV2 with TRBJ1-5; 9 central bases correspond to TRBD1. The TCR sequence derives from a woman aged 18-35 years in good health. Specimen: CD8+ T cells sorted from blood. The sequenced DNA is TGTGCCAGCAAGCCCAGCGGGGACAGGGATAGCAATCAGCCCCAGCATTTT. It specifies CASKPSGDRDSNQPQHF.